This T cell receptor (beta chain) was profiled in a study of Ad26.COV2.S vaccination and SARS-CoV-2 variants. Sequencing used immunoSEQ multiplex PCR; TCRdb keeps in-frame clones, though not all of them. Here the sample spans 380,000 or so clones, approximately 90% being singletons. As for treatment: around 19 received Ad26.COV2.S at low or high dose, single or two shots; 5 received placebo; per-sample allocation not given. Repertoires come from day 63 after the first vaccine or placebo injection. This sequence originates from a person between 18 and 60 years old who received the Ad26.COV2.S COVID-19 vaccine or a placebo. Material: peripheral blood, obtained in a trial of Ad26.COV2.S vaccine versus placebo.

DNA of the CDR3: TGTGCCAGCAGGACTACTAGCTTTTCCTACAATGAGCAGTTCTTC. Residues: CASRTTSFSYNEQFF. V gene TRBV6-5 combines with J gene TRBJ2-1; tentatively, D is TRBD2 (6 bases). The V gene lost 6 bases and the J gene lost 1 base, with 13 bases spanning the gap. Germline CDR1 and CDR2: MNHEY and SVGAGI. The CDR3 has 15 amino acids.